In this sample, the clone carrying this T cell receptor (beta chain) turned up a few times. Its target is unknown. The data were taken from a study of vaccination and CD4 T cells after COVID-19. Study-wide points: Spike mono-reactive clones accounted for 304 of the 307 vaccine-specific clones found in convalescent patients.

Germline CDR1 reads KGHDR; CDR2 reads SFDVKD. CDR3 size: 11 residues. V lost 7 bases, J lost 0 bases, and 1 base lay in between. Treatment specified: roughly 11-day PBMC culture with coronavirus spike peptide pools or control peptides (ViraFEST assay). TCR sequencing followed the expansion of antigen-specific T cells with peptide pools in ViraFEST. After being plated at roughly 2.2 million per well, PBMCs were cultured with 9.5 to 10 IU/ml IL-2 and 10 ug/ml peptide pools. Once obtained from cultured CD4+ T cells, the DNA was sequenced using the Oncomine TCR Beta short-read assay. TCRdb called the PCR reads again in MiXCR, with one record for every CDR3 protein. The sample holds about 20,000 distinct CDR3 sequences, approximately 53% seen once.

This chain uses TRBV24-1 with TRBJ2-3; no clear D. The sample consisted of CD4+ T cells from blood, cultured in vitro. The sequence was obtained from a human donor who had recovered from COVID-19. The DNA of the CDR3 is TGTGCCACCAGCAGCACAGATACGCAGTATTTT. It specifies CATSSTDTQYF.